Listed below are T cell receptor beta chains from one sample, sequenced in a study of blood T cell repertoires in COVID-19. TCRdb keeps only in-frame clones here, not all; method: immunoSEQ multiplex PCR. The data contain about 280,000 clones, about 88% of them singletons. The material sequenced was peripheral blood. The origin of the receptors is a woman in her 70s with COVID-19, enrolled during active disease. The CDR3 runs from the conserved cysteine through the conserved F or W. D genes are given only for firm matches. Part of the rows lack a size; the others show once, few, many or a class for expanded clones.

j_gene | v_gene | d_gene | abundance | CDR3aa | CDR3nt
TRBJ1-6 | TRBV19 | . | . | CASSISGKGYNSPLHF | TGTGCCAGTAGTATTAGCGGCAAGGGGTATAATTCACCCCTCCACTTT
TRBJ2-2 | TRBV6-5 | TRBD1 | . | CASRLDRGQTGELFF | TGTGCCAGCAGATTGGACAGGGGGCAAACCGGGGAGCTGTTTTTT
TRBJ2-1 | TRBV19 | TRBD1 | . | CASSKGTGEGNEQFF | TGTGCCAGTAGTAAAGGGACAGGGGAAGGTAATGAGCAGTTCTTC
TRBJ1-2 | TRBV9 | TRBD1 | once | CASTHPPGQGHPGGYTF | TGTGCCAGCACCCACCCACCGGGACAGGGACATCCGGGGGGCTACACCTTC
TRBJ1-5 | TRBV30 | TRBD1 | . | CAWSSGTGIYSNQPQHF | TGTGCCTGGAGCTCCGGGACAGGGATCTACAGCAATCAGCCCCAGCATTTT
TRBJ2-7 | TRBV6-5 | . | . | CASSPGEGTYEQYF | TGTGCCAGCAGCCCCGGCGAGGGCACCTACGAGCAGTACTTC
TRBJ1-1 | TRBV5-6 | . | . | CASSSGGGTEAFF | TGTGCCAGCAGCTCAGGAGGAGGCACTGAAGCTTTCTTT
TRBJ2-3 | TRBV3-1/TRBV3-2 | . | . | CASSHGPGGTDTQYF | TGTGCCAGCAGCCATGGCCCAGGGGGGACAGATACGCAGTATTTT
TRBJ2-5 | TRBV11-2 | TRBD2 | . | CASSWTSGGEIQETQYF | TGTGCCAGCAGCTGGACTAGCGGGGGCGAAATCCAAGAGACCCAGTACTTC
TRBJ2-5 | TRBV7-2 | TRBD2 | . | CASSLVSGGAETQYF | TGTGCCAGCAGCCTTGTTAGCGGGGGGGCCGAGACCCAGTACTTC
TRBJ2-5 | TRBV6-5 | . | . | CASSYSGVRETQYF | TGTGCCAGCAGTTACTCGGGCGTCAGGGAGACCCAGTACTTC
TRBJ1-1 | TRBV5-6 | . | . | CASSLEQTYTEAFF | TGTGCCAGCAGCTTGGAACAGACCTACACTGAAGCTTTCTTT
TRBJ1-1 | TRBV28 | . | . | CASGTGGNTEAFF | TGTGCCAGCGGGACGGGGGGAAACACTGAAGCTTTCTTT
TRBJ2-3 | TRBV4-1 | . | . | CASSQVGQRAGWTDTQYF | TGCGCCAGCAGCCAAGTCGGGCAGCGGGCGGGTTGGACAGATACGCAGTATTTT
TRBJ1-1 | TRBV3-1/TRBV3-2 | . | once | CASSRRTGFGTEAFF | TGTGCCAGCAGCCGAAGGACGGGGTTCGGCACTGAAGCTTTCTTT
TRBJ1-2 | TRBV14 | TRBD1 | once | CASSQGAGGYYGYTF | TGTGCCAGCAGCCAAGGAGCAGGGGGATACTATGGCTACACCTTC
TRBJ1-2 | TRBV29-1 | TRBD1 | . | CSVVQGARGYTF | TGCAGCGTAGTACAGGGGGCGAGAGGCTACACCTTC
TRBJ2-7 | TRBV28 | . | . | CASSLYRGAVQYF | TGTGCCAGCAGTTTATATCGGGGGGCGGTGCAGTACTTC
TRBJ2-1 | TRBV7-2 | . | . | CASSFATSSYNEQFF | TGTGCCAGCAGCTTTGCCACTTCCTCCTACAATGAGCAGTTCTTC
TRBJ2-5 | TRBV7-2 | TRBD2 | . | CASSSQAGGRETQYF | TGTGCCAGCAGCTCGCAAGCGGGGGGGCGGGAGACCCAGTACTTC
TRBJ2-1 | TRBV20-1 | TRBD2 | . | CSASGLAGVLSGEQFF | TGCAGTGCTAGTGGACTAGCGGGGGTCTTGTCGGGTGAGCAGTTCTTC
TRBJ2-2 | TRBV5-4 | TRBD2 | . | CASTRLAGDTGELFF | TGTGCCAGCACCCGACTAGCGGGAGACACCGGGGAGCTGTTTTTT
TRBJ2-7 | TRBV4-2 | . | . | CASSQDLPYEQYF | TGTGCCAGCAGCCAAGACCTCCCCTACGAGCAGTACTTC
TRBJ2-7 | TRBV3-1/TRBV3-2 | . | once | CASRASGSSYEQYF | TGTGCCAGCAGGGCCTCCGGGAGCTCCTACGAGCAGTACTTC
TRBJ2-7 | TRBV10-2 | . | . | CASGGLGREQYF | TGCGCCAGCGGGGGACTGGGAAGGGAGCAGTACTTC
TRBJ2-2 | TRBV2 | . | . | CASSAGVYTGELFF | TGTGCCAGCAGTGCCGGGGTCTACACCGGGGAGCTGTTTTTT
TRBJ1-2 | TRBV28 | TRBD1 | . | CASSLPRGLGYTF | TGTGCCAGCAGTTTACCCAGGGGGCTAGGCTACACCTTC